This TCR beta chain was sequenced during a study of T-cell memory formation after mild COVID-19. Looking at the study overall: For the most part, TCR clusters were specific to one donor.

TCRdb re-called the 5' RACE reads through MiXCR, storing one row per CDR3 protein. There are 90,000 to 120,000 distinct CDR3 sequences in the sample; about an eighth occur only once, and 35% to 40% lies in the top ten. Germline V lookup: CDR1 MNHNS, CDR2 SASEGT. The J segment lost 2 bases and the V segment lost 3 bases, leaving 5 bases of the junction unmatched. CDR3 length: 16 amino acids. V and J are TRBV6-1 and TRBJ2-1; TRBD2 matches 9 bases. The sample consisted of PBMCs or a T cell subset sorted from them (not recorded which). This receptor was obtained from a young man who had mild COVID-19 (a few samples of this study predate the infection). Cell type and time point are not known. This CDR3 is CASSDHLAGTYNEQFF. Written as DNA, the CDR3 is TGTGCCAGCAGTGACCATCTAGCGGGGACCTACAATGAGCAGTTCTTC.